This TCR beta chain was sequenced for a study of blood T cell repertoires in COVID-19. Looked up from germline, CDR1 is SGHRS and CDR2 is YFSETQ. With 2 bases removed from V and 6 bases from J, the gap between germline ends came to 8 bases. This CDR3 contains 12 residues. Clinical history as reported by participants underpinned cohort assignment. Cohort 3 donors counted as recovered after two negative PCRs, clearance, or resolved symptoms. Authors' analysis steps: Reference gene primer amplification yielded estimated nucleated cell counts. Produced via immunoSEQ multiplex PCR; TCRdb's table is partial and in-frame only. Clone size and the V and J calls come from that table; the DNA yielded D and trimming. This table holds some 130,000 clones, about 86% found once.

The TCR sequence derives from a woman in her fifties or sixties who had recovered from COVID-19. Sequenced input: PBMCs or T cells enriched from blood (not recorded which). The chain recombines TRBV5-1 with TRBJ1-2, with D maybe TRBD1 (6 bases). The CDR3 region is CASSLQGDGYTF. CDR3 bases: TGCGCCAGCAGCTTACAGGGTGATGGCTACACCTTC.